This T cell receptor (beta chain) was recorded in a study of T cell responses to AZD1222 COVID-19 vaccine. Comment on this clone: The target antigen is unknown.

Study-wide findings and caveats: White British donors predominated, females outnumbered males, and clonal diversity was possibly underestimated. Spike as a whole was targeted by vaccine-associated CD4 TCRs, dominant at 160-218 and 743-854. Reports say nearly half of spike-specific TCRs go after unmutated variant regions. Seropositivity was recorded at baseline in only 5 or 6 AZD1222 recipients.

Germline V gene lookup returns CDR1 MDHEN and CDR2 SYDVKM. This CDR3 is built from 13 residues. Method: immunoSEQ multiplex PCR; TCRdb's copy keeps in-frame clones and lacks some. The sample lists nearly 80,000 clones; 65% to 85% were seen once. The chain employs TRBV28 and TRBJ1-5; D call uncertain. The source material was peripheral blood, sampled on day 0 of AZD1222 vaccination. The TCR was taken from an adult in good health. The CDR3 bases are TGTGAGAAGCCCAAAGATAGCAATCAGCCCCAGCATTTT. It specifies CEKPKDSNQPQHF.